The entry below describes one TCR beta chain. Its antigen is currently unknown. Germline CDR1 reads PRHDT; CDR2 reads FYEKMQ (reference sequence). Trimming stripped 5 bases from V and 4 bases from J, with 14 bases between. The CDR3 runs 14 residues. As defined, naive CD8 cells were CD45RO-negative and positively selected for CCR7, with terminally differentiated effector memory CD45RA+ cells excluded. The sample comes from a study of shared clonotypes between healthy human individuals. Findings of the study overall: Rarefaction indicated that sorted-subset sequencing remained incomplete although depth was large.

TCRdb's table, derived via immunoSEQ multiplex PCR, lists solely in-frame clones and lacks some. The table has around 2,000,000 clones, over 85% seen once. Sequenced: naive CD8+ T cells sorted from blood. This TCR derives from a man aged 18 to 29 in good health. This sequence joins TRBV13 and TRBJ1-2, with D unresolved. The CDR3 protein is CASSPGLTGYGYTF. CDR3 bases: TGTGCCAGCAGCCCCGGTTTGACCGGCTATGGCTACACCTTC.